The 9 T cell receptor beta chains presented below share a single source sample, sequenced in a study of regulatory T cells in long-lasting Graves disease. Building of the TCR beta libraries involved iRepertoire HTBI primers and Arm-PCR of CDR3 regions. MiXCR was run by TCRdb on the multiplex PCR reads, yielding one entry per CDR3 protein. The sample contains 350,000 to 500,000 distinct CDR3 sequences, 14% of which appear only once. The time point here: newly diagnosed GD, antithyroid drugs for less than 3 months. Isolated PBMC RNA provided the starting material for the TCR library. The same sample was also studied in work on T cells in Graves' hyperthyroidism and ophthalmopathy.

The sample here was peripheral blood mononuclear cells (PBMCs), taken at new diagnosis, from a patient treated with antithyroid drugs. The source of these receptors is a woman aged 45 to 65 with Graves disease.

V is TRBV27 and J is TRBJ2-3, with 10 bases lining up with TRBD1. Per germline, CDR1 MNHEY and CDR2 SMNVEV (reference sequence). With V trimmed by 3 bases and J by 5 bases, 2 bases remained unmatched. The CDR3 covers 14 residues. CDR3 protein: CASSLTGGLDTQYF. The DNA for the CDR3 is TGTGCCAGCAGTTTGACAGGGGGCTTAGATACGCAGTATTTT.

This clonotype was seen more than once but under ten times. The chain joins TRBV7-3 to TRBJ2-2; 8 nucleotides align to TRBD1. Trimming took 2 bases from V and 9 from J; bases not matched to a gene: 2. CDR3 size: 13 residues. Germline V gene data show CDR1 as SGHTA and CDR2 as FQGTGA. CDR3 amino acids: CASSLWTGRELFF. CDR3 nucleotides: TGTGCCAGCAGCTTATGGACAGGGAGGGAGCTGTTTTTT.

This clonotype has a count of ten or more. The gene calls are TRBV24-1 and TRBJ2-5; TRBD1 agrees at 7 bases. J was trimmed by 1 base and V by 8 bases; bases with no gene match: 9. Germline V gene sequence: CDR1 KGHDR, CDR2 SFDVKD. The CDR3 contains 15 residues. CDR3 sequence reads: CATNRPGTAQETQYF. DNA for the CDR3: TGTGCCACCAACAGACCCGGGACAGCCCAAGAGACCCAGTACTTC.

The sample holds many counts of this clonotype. This rearrangement joins TRBV27 to TRBJ2-1, with TRBD2 matching 10 bases. The junction had 4 bases not matched to a gene; V was cut back by 3 bases and J by 8 bases. The CDR3 extends over 14 amino acids. The germline V gene has CDR1 MNHEY and CDR2 SMNVEV (reference sequence). CDR3 nucleotides: TGTGCCAGCAGTTTCCCCGGGACTAGCGATGAGCAGTTCTTC. As protein: CASSFPGTSDEQFF.

This clonotype was picked up many times. The junction departs from germline at one end; a sequencing error may be responsible. The rearrangement joins TRBV12-3 or TRBV12-4 to TRBJ2-5, with D possibly matching TRBD2 (6 bases). The CDR3 totals 13 residues. The CDR3 is CASSLEGQETQYF. The CDR3 bases are TGCGCCAGCAGCTTGGAGGGCCAAGAGACCCAGTACTTC.

This clonotype was seen only a few times. This chain joins TRBV20-1 and TRBJ2-7, with D perhaps TRBD2 (5 bases). V lost 0 bases, J lost 2 bases, and 11 bases lay in between. This CDR3 is built from 14 residues. In germline, CDR1 is DFQATT, CDR2 SNEGSKA (reference sequence). In nucleotides, the CDR3 is TGCAGTGCTAGAGATCTAGCTACCGCCTACGAGCAGTACTTC. It yields the protein CSARDLATAYEQYF.

In its sample, this clonotype was seen many times. The rearrangement uses TRBV6-1 and TRBJ1-5, with 12 bases identical to TRBD1. V lost 2 bases and J lost 5; bases outside the gene matches: 4. The CDR3 has 16 residues. Germline assignment: CDR1 MNHNS and CDR2 SASEGT. CDR3 amino acids: CASSEWDRGPYQPQHF. The CDR3 nucleotides read TGTGCCAGCAGTGAATGGGACAGGGGGCCTTATCAGCCCCAGCATTTT.

This clonotype was detected ten times or more. The chain links TRBV6-1 to TRBJ2-7, with 9 nucleotides matching TRBD1. Trimming removed 4 bases from V and 2 bases from J; junction bases left unmatched: 6. This CDR3 has 15 residues. Germline V lookup: CDR1 MNHNS, CDR2 SASEGT. CDR3 loop: CASSADRGRTYEQYF. As DNA, the CDR3 is TGTGCCAGCAGTGCGGACAGGGGCCGTACCTACGAGCAGTACTTC.

This clonotype was picked up many times. The rearrangement uses TRBV5-1 and TRBJ1-1, with no clear D. The CDR3 covers 13 residues. Germline CDR1 is SGHRS and CDR2 is YFSETQ. Trimming shortened V by 3 bases and J by 8 bases, and 14 bases separated the two germline ends. CDR3 bases: TGCGCCAGCAGCTCAACCCTGGAGAGGGAAGCTTTCTTT. As protein: CASSSTLEREAFF.